The 2 T cell receptor beta chains in this list originate from one sample, sequenced in a study of blood T cell repertoires in COVID-19. Sequenced by immunoSEQ multiplex PCR; TCRdb stores in-frame clones only, minus some. The table lists 250,000 to 300,000 clones, more than 85% of them singletons. The specimen sequenced was peripheral blood. The source of these receptors is a woman in her thirties with COVID-19, enrolled during active disease.

This chain joins TRBV9 and TRBJ2-7, with D possibly matching TRBD2 (5 bases). Germline V gene data show CDR1 as SGDLS and CDR2 as YYNGEE. The CDR3 has 14 amino acids. Trimming pared 1 base from V and 4 bases from J, leaving 12 bases between. CDR3 sequence: CASSVRSGTYEQYF. The CDR3, as DNA: TGTGCCAGCAGCGTACGGTCGGGAACGTACGAGCAGTACTTC.

The J gene is TRBJ1-1, the V gene TRBV7-8, with 7 bases aligning to TRBD1. The CDR3 is 14 residues long. Germline-derived CDR1 and CDR2 are SGHVS and FQNEAQ. V shed 3 bases and J 4 bases; nucleotides not matched to a gene: 5. The CDR3 reads CASSFAPGGTEAFF. CDR3 coding DNA: TGTGCCAGCAGCTTTGCCCCAGGGGGCACTGAAGCTTTCTTT.